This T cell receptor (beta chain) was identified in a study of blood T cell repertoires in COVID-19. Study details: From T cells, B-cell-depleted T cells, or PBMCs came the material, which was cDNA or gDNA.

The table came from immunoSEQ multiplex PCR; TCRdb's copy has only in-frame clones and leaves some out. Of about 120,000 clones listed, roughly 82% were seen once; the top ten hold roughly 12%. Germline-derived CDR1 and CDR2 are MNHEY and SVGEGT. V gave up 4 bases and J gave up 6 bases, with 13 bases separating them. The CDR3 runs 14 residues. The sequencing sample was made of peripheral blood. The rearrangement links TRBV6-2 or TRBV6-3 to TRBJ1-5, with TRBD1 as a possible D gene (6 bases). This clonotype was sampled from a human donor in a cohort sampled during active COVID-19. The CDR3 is CASSLQGGGQPQHF. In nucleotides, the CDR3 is TGTGCCAGCAGTTTACAGGGCGGGGGTCAGCCCCAGCATTTT.